These 10 T cell receptor beta chains were all obtained from the same sample, sequenced in a study of blood T cell repertoires in COVID-19. Assay: immunoSEQ multiplex PCR; the TCRdb copy retains only in-frame clones and omits some. The data contain 85,000 to 95,000 clones, around 72% of them singletons. The source material was peripheral blood. All receptors derive from a woman of 80 years or more with acute or convalescent COVID-19.

V and J are TRBV24-1 and TRBJ1-1; TRBD1 agrees at 9 bases. Germline V gene lookup returns CDR1 KGHDR and CDR2 SFDVKD. The CDR3 extends over 16 amino acids. With 5 bases clipped from V and 1 base from J, the junction kept 7 bases outside the gene matches. In nucleotides, the CDR3 is TGTGCCACCAGTGGGGCTCCGGGACAGGGGAACACTGAAGCTTTCTTT. Residues: CATSGAPGQGNTEAFF.

This clone is a singleton in its sample. This rearrangement joins TRBV3-1 (or the pseudogene TRBV3-2) to TRBJ1-2, with 7 bases identical to TRBD1. Per germline, CDR1 LGHDT and CDR2 YNNKEL (reference sequence). The CDR3 is 16 amino acids. V lost 4 bases, J lost 1 base, and 9 bases stayed unmatched. DNA for the CDR3: TGTGCCAGCAGCCGGGAACAGGGGACTTTTAACTATGGCTACACCTTC. Protein product: CASSREQGTFNYGYTF.

The chain combines TRBV4-1 with TRBJ1-5; D gene ambiguous. Germline V gene lookup returns CDR1 MGHRA and CDR2 YSYEKL. The CDR3 is made up of 15 amino acids. Trimming stripped 1 base from V and 3 bases from J, with 10 bases between. DNA of the CDR3: TGCGCCAGCAGCCAAGGGCCTGCTCTCAATCAGCCCCAGCATTTT. It encodes CASSQGPALNQPQHF.

This rearrangement joins TRBV11-2 to TRBJ1-5, with D hard to call. Germline V CDR1 and CDR2: SGHAT, FQNNGV. The CDR3 loop spans 13 amino acids. V was clipped by 5 bases and J by 6 bases, with 11 bases between them. This chain's CDR3 is CASSRAGGQPQHF. The CDR3 bases are TGTGCCAGCAGCCGGGCGGGAGGTCAGCCCCAGCATTTT.

The chain joins TRBV20-1 to TRBJ2-7, with D possibly TRBD1 on 6 matching bases. The length of the CDR3 is 15 residues. The V gene's germline CDR1 is DFQATT and CDR2 SNEGSKA (reference sequence). V was pared by 3 bases and J by 6 bases, with 21 bases between. Here the CDR3 DNA reads TGCAGTGCTAGTAGCCCCCCTTCGGGACAAACCGAGCAGTACTTC. It is translated as CSASSPPSGQTEQYF.

The CDR3 region is CASSPLGGTTYEQYF. The CDR3 DNA sequence: TGTGCCAGCAGTCCCCTCGGGGGGACAACCTACGAGCAGTACTTC. This chain links TRBV7-9 with TRBJ2-7, with D perhaps TRBD2 (7 bases). Trimming took 6 bases from V and 2 from J, leaving 17 bases between them. The CDR3 sequence is 15 residues long. Per the germline V gene, CDR1 is SEHNR and CDR2 is FQNEAQ (reference sequence).

The chain combines TRBV30 with TRBJ1-4; D remains unclear. The CDR3 extends over 14 amino acids. V lost 2 bases and J 0 bases, leaving 7 bases between the germline ends. The germline gives CDR1 GTSNPN, CDR2 SVGIG (reference sequence). CDR3 DNA sequence: TGTGCCTGGAGTCAAGCTGCAACTAATGAAAAACTGTTTTTT. Its protein product is CAWSQAATNEKLFF.

The chain links TRBV7-3 to TRBJ2-7; 7 bases match TRBD1. J was trimmed by 6 bases and V by 5 bases; bases with no gene match: 7. Germline CDR1 SGHTA, CDR2 FQGTGA. The CDR3 covers 13 residues. Written as DNA, the CDR3 is TGTGCCAGCAGCCCAGACAGGGTGTCCGAGCAGTACTTC. Its translation is CASSPDRVSEQYF. The full variable domain, rest sourced from reference TRBV7-3 and TRBJ2-7, is GAGVSQTPSNKVTEKGKYVELRCDPISGHTALYWYRQSLGQGPEFLIYFQGTGAADDSGLPNDRFFAVRPEGSVSTLKIQRTERGDSAVYLCASSPDRVSEQYFGPGTRLTVT.

The V and J genes are TRBV3-1 (or the pseudogene TRBV3-2) and TRBJ2-7, with D possibly TRBD1 on 6 matching bases. The CDR3 spans 16 residues. V was trimmed by 3 bases and J by 7 bases, leaving 22 bases between them. CDR1 and CDR2 from the germline V gene are LGHDT and YNNKEL (reference sequence). The CDR3 sequence is CASSHTLRDTRWEQYF. The DNA for the CDR3 is TGTGCCAGCAGCCACACTCTCCGGGACACGCGATGGGAGCAGTACTTC.

This clone has a single count. J is TRBJ1-4 and V is TRBV9; a weak D match, TRBD1 (5 bases). The germline V and J ends were trimmed by 7 bases and 7 bases, with 17 bases remaining between them. CDR1 and CDR2 from the germline V gene are SGDLS and YYNGEE. The CDR3 covers 14 residues. CDR3 nucleotide sequence: TGTGCCAGCGGAAGGGGAGGGGCAAGTGAAAAACTGTTTTTT. Its protein product is CASGRGGASEKLFF.